This T cell receptor (beta chain) was captured in a study of shared clonotypes between healthy human individuals. Overall study results and limits: A handful of donors shared 4.5% to 6.5% of their naive CD4 clonotypes. Sorted-subset sequencing was shown by rarefaction to be incomplete despite large depth.

The germline V gene has CDR1 MGHRA and CDR2 YSYEKL. Trimming cost V 0 bases and J 0 bases, with 6 bases left between them. The CDR3 length is 14 residues. On this clone: Its antigen is unknown.

Sorted-subset replicate PCRs used 200 ng DNA, tens of thousands of T cell genomes. Per the original methods: ImmunoSEQ sequences covered only the junction and lacked quality scores; filtering therefore differed. Profiling relied on immunoSEQ multiplex PCR, and the TCRdb table lists in-frame clones only, not all of them. D and trimming were read from the DNA, whereas the V and J calls and clone size are those reported in that table. The data contain 2 million to 2.5 million clones, under 97% of them singletons. The chain uses TRBV4-1 and TRBJ2-7; D remains ambiguous. This TCR was recovered from a man younger than 35 in good health. Sequenced material: naive CD4+ T cells sorted from blood. The subset here: CD45RA+ positively selected. The DNA of the CDR3 is TGCGCCAGCAGCCAAGACAGGAGCTCCTACGAGCAGTACTTC. It specifies CASSQDRSSYEQYF.